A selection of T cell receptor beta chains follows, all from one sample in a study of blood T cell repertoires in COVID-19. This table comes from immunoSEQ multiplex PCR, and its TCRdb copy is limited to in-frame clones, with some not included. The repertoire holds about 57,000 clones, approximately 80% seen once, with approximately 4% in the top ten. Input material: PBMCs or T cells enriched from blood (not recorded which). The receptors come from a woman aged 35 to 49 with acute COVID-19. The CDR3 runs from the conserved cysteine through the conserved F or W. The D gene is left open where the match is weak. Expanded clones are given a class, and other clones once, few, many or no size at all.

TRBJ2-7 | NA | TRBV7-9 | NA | TGTGCCAGCAGCCCACTCGACTACTCCTACGAGCAGTACTTC | CASSPLDYSYEQYF
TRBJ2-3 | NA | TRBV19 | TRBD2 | TGTGCCAGTAGTATAGAGGGGGGGAGCGCAGATACGCAGTATTTT | CASSIEGGSADTQYF
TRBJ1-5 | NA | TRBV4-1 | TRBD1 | TGCGCCAGCAGCCCGACAGGGGAGGGCAATCAGCCCCAGCATTTT | CASSPTGEGNQPQHF
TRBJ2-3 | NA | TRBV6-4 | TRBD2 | TGTGCCAGCAGTGACTCTAGCGGGGGGGCCGATACGCAGTATTTT | CASSDSSGGADTQYF
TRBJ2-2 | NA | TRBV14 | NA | TGTGCCAGCAGCCAAGTGACAGATATCACCGGGGAGCTGTTTTTT | CASSQVTDITGELFF
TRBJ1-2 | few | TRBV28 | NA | TGTGCCAGCACCCCTTCTTGGAGCGCATTCTATGGCTACACCTTC | CASTPSWSAFYGYTF
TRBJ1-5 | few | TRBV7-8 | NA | TGTGCCAGCAGCTTAATGAGTGGCAATCAGCCCCAGCATTTT | CASSLMSGNQPQHF
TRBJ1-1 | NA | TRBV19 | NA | TGTGCCAGTAGTTACCAGGCTGAAGCTTTCTTT | CASSYQAEAFF
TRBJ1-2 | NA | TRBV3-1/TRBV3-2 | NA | TGTGCCAGCAGCCCCCCGGGTGGTGGCTACACCTTC | CASSPPGGGYTF
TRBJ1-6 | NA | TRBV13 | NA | TGTGCCAGCAGCTATCGACAGTGGAATTCACCCCTCCACTTT | CASSYRQWNSPLHF
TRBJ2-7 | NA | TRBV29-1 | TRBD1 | TGCAGCGTTTCACTCCGACAGGGGAGGTACGAGCAGTACTTC | CSVSLRQGRYEQYF
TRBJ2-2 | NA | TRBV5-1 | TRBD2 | TGCGCCAGCAGCTTGACTAGCGGGGGACTGGTCGTTAACACCGGGGAGCTGTTTTTT | CASSLTSGGLVVNTGELFF
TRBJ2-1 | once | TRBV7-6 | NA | TGTGCCAGCAGCCCAGCCCTAGGGGTCCTCCTTGGGCAGTTCTTC | CASSPALGVLLGQFF